The table lists the clone carrying this TCR beta chain with many counts. The antigen is unknown. The data were taken from a study of CD8 T cells in ankylosing spondylitis. It was by quantitative 5'-RACE with molecular barcodes that TCR beta libraries were made. One entry per CDR3 protein results from TCRdb running MiXCR on the 5' RACE reads. The sample consists of about 210,000 distinct CDR3 sequences, about 7% of them appearing once. Points from the study as a whole: Within ankylosing spondylitis blood, a TCR beta motif made up of seven or eight highly homologous variants appeared to be characteristic.

Germline loops: CDR1 MNHEY, CDR2 SVGAGI. CDR3 length equals 16 residues. V lost 5 bases, J lost 7 bases, and 10 bases stayed unmatched. The sequenced sample was blood, either unsorted or a sorted T cell fraction (not recorded which). The V and J genes are TRBV6-5 and TRBJ2-2; TRBD2 aligns across 10 bases. This sequence was found in a male donor with ankylosing spondylitis. The CDR3 DNA reads as TGTGCCAGCAGTCTCCTCGGGACTAGCGTCGACGGGGAGCTGTTTTTT. Its translation is CASSLLGTSVDGELFF.